The next 5 T cell receptor beta chains were all read from a single sample in a study of blood T cell repertoires in COVID-19. The table came from immunoSEQ multiplex PCR; TCRdb's copy has only in-frame clones and leaves some out. This table has 300,000 to 450,000 clones, around 87% appearing once. The sequenced material came from PBMCs or T cells enriched from blood (not recorded which). These receptors all come from a man between 18 and 29 years old who had recovered from COVID-19.

This chain joins TRBV28 and TRBJ1-6; D is unresolved. The CDR3 has 14 amino acids. V lost 2 bases to trimming and J lost 5 bases, with 7 bases between them. The germline V gene encodes CDR1 MDHEN and CDR2 SYDVKM. The CDR3 here is CASSLVQNNSPLHF. CDR3 DNA: TGTGCCAGCAGTTTAGTGCAGAATAATTCACCCCTCCACTTT.

This chain joins TRBV25-1 and TRBJ1-2; 8 bases are a match to TRBD1. CDR1 MGHDK and CDR2 SYGVNS come from the germline V gene. The V and J ends lost 5 bases and 7 bases, in that order; junction bases with no gene match: 9. The CDR3 totals 14 residues. The CDR3 is CASSNGQGSSGYTF. In DNA form, the CDR3 reads TGTGCCAGCAGTAACGGACAGGGATCTAGTGGCTACACCTTC.

The V gene is TRBV29-1, the J gene TRBJ2-3; D unclear. V was pared by 0 bases and J by 0 bases, with 13 bases between. Germline loops: CDR1 SQVTM, CDR2 ANQGSEA. This CDR3 comprises 16 residues. The CDR3 is CSVEDRYSSSTDTQYF. CDR3 DNA sequence: TGCAGCGTTGAAGATCGATATAGTTCTAGCACAGATACGCAGTATTTT.

This chain joins TRBV28 and TRBJ2-7; 8 nucleotides agree with TRBD1. The ends lost 5 bases at V and 4 bases at J; junction bases unmatched: 13. Per germline, CDR1 MDHEN and CDR2 SYDVKM. CDR3 length equals 16 residues. Here the CDR3 reads CASSRAGTGLGYEQYF. Written as DNA, the CDR3 is TGTGCCAGCAGTCGAGCCGGGACAGGCCTCGGGTACGAGCAGTACTTC.

As for this clone: This sample includes further DNA sequences coding for the same CDR3. The chain joins TRBV4-3 to TRBJ2-1; the match to TRBD2 covers 13 bases. CDR3 length equals 15 residues. J was trimmed by 4 bases and V by 3 bases; bases with no gene match: 0. Germline assignment: CDR1 LGHNA and CDR2 YSLEER. DNA of the CDR3: TGCGCCAGCAGCCAGGGACTAGCGGGGTACAATGAGCAGTTCTTC. This encodes CASSQGLAGYNEQFF.